One sample yielded the 2 T cell receptor beta chains listed below, sequenced in a study of OX40 agonist ivuxolimab in advanced cancers. TCRdb keeps only in-frame clones here, not all; method: immunoSEQ multiplex PCR. The sample contains around 83,000 clones, about 90% of which appear only once. Specimen: CD4+ or CD8+ T cells sorted from blood, collected in a trial of the OX40 agonist ivuxolimab. These TCRs come from an adult with an advanced solid tumor such as melanoma, head and neck, liver or kidney cancer.

This clone was seen once. This rearrangement joins TRBV6-6 to TRBJ2-7, with D perhaps TRBD1 (6 bases). This CDR3 has 12 amino acids. Germline lookup yields CDR1 MNHNY and CDR2 SVGAGI (reference sequence). The V end lost 5 bases, the J end lost 9 bases, and 14 bases lay between the germline ends. This CDR3 is CASSIQGSGQYF. The CDR3 DNA follows: TGTGCCAGCAGTATCCAGGGGTCGGGGCAGTACTTC.

The V gene is TRBV5-1, the J gene TRBJ2-5; a weak D match, TRBD2 (6 bases). Trimming cost V 0 bases and J 2 bases, with 11 bases left between them. This CDR3 comprises 15 residues. Germline lookup yields CDR1 SGHRS and CDR2 YFSETQ. The CDR3 sequence is CASSLAGAEQETQYF. The CDR3 DNA follows: TGCGCCAGCAGCTTGGCGGGAGCAGAACAAGAGACCCAGTACTTC.